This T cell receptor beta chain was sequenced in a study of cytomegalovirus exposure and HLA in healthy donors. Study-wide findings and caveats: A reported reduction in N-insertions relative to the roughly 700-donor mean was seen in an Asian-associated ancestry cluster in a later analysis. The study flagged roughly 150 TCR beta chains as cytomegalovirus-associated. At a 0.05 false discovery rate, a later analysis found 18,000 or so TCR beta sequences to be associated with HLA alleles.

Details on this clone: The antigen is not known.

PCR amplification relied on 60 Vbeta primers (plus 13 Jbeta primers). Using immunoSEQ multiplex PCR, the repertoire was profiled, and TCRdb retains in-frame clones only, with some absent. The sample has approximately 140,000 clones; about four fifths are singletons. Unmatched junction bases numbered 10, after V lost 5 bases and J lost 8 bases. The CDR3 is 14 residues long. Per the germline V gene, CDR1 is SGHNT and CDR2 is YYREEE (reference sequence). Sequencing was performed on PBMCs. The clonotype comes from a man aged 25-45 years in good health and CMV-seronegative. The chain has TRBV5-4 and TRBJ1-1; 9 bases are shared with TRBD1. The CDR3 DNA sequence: TGTGCCAGCAGGGCTGGGACAGGGCTTTCCGAAGCTTTCTTT. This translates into CASRAGTGLSEAFF.